The clone carrying this TCR beta chain came up a few times. The antigen remains undetermined. Data came from immunoSEQ multiplex PCR; TCRdb stores just in-frame clones and leaves some out. In the table there are about 100,000 clones, roughly 87% of which are singletons. Germline-derived CDR1 and CDR2 are SGHDT and YYEEEE. The length of the CDR3 is 14 residues. The V and J ends lost 2 bases and 4 bases respectively, with 9 bases between them. The record originates from a study of graft-versus-host responses after intestinal transplantation. Findings and limits, study-wide: Allografts of one patient group, those with graft-donor T cell macrochimerism, had high graft-versus-host to host-versus-graft clonal ratios. GvH clonotypes were identified within recipient marrow, with a subset emerging first in ileum or blood. Peak GvH clone levels in circulation were associated with early post-transplant HvG declines.

Sequences were derived from unstimulated CD4+ T cells sorted from spleen or lymph node cells, sampled before transplant. The clonotype was recovered from a human donor who was the organ donor for an intestinal transplant. The chain carries TRBV5-6 and TRBJ1-4; D not resolved. The CDR3 here is CASSFGYGNEKLFF. The CDR3 DNA reads as TGTGCCAGCAGCTTTGGGTACGGTAATGAAAAACTGTTTTTT.